This T cell receptor beta chain was documented in a study of shared clonotypes between healthy human individuals. Study-wide results and caveats: Large sequencing depth failed to make sorted-subset sequencing complete, rarefaction showed.

It was at deep level that the assay was run. Measured with immunoSEQ multiplex PCR; TCRdb has only the in-frame clones, and not every one. Among roughly 2 million clones listed, 90% to 95% were seen once. The CDR3 is 15 amino acids. The germline V gene has CDR1 SSHAT and CDR2 FNYEAQ (reference sequence). Concerning this clone itself: What it binds is unknown. Germline is not matched at one junction end, which may reflect a read error.

Sequencing was done on a sample of naive CD4+ T cells sorted from blood. Documented subset: CD45RA+ positively selected. The chain is built from TRBV7-7 and TRBJ2-5; D could derive from TRBD1 or TRBD2 (5 bases each). This TCR came from a man aged 18 to 30 in good health. The CDR3 nucleotides read TGTGCTAGCAGCGGAACCGGGACCGCACTGGGGGCCCAGTACTTC. Its translation: CASSGTGTALGAQYF.